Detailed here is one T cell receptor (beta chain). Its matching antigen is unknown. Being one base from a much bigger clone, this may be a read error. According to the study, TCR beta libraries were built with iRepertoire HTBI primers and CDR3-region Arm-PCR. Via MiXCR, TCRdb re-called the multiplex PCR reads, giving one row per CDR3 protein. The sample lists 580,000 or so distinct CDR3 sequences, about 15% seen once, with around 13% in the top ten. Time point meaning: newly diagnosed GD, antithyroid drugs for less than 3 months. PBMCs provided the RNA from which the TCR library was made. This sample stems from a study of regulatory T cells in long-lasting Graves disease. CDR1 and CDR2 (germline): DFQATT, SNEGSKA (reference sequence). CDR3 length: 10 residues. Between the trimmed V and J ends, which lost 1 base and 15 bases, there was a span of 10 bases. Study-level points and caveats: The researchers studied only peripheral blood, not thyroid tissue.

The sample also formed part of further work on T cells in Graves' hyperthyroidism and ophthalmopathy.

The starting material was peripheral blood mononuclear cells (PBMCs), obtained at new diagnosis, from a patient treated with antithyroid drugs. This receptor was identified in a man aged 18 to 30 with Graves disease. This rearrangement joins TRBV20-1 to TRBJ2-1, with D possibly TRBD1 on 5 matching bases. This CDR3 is CSARGGMRFF. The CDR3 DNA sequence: TGCAGTGCTAGAGGGGGCATGAGGTTCTTC.